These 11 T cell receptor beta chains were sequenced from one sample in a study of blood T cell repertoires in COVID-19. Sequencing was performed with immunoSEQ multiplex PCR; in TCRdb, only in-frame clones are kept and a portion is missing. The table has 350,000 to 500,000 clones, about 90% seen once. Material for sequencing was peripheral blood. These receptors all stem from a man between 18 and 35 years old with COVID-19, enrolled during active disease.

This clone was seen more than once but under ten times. The CDR3 spells CASRTGPGTQYF. CDR3 nucleotides: TGTGCCAGTCGGACAGGACCGGGGACCCAGTACTTC. V is TRBV6-5 and J is TRBJ2-5; 7 positions match TRBD1. Losses at the gene ends were 9 bases for V and 7 bases for J; bases not matched to a gene: 8. Germline values: CDR1 MNHEY, CDR2 SVGAGI. The CDR3 is made up of 12 amino acids.

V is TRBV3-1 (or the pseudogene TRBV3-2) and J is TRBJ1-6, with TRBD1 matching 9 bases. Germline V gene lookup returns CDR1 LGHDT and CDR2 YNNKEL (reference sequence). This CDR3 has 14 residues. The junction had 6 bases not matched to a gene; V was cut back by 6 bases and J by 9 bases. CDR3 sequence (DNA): TGTGCCAGCAGTCCGACAGGGGGTAGTTCACCCCTCCACTTT. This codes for CASSPTGGSSPLHF.

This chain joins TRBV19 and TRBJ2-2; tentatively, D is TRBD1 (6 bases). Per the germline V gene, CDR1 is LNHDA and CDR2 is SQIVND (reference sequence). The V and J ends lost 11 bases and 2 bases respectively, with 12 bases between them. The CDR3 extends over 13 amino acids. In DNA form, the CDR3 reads TGTGCCGCACGGGGACAAAACACCGGGGAGCTGTTTTTT. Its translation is CAARGQNTGELFF.

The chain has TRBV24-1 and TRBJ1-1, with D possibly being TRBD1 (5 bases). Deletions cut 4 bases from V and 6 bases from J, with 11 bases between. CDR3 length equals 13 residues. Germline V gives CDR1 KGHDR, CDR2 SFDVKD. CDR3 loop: CATSDRRQSEAFF. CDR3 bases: TGTGCCACCAGTGACCGGAGACAGTCTGAAGCTTTCTTT.

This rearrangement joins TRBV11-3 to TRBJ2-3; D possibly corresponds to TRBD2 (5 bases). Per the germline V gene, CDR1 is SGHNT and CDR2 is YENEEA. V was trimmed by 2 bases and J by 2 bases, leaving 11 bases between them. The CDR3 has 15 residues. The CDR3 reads CASSLYGVYTDTQYF. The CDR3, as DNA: TGTGCCAGCAGCTTATACGGGGTATACACAGATACGCAGTATTTT. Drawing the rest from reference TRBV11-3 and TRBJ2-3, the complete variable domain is EAGVVQSPRYKIIEKKQPVAFWCNPISGHNTLYWYLQNLGQGPELLIRYENEEAVDDSQLPKDRFSAERLKGVDSTLKIQPAELGDSAVYLCASSLYGVYTDTQYFGPGTRLTVL.

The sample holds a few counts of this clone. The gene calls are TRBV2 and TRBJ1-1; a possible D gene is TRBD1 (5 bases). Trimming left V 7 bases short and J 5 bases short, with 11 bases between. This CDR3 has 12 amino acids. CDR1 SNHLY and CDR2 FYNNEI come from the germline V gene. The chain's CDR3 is CASNQGDTEAFF. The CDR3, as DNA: TGTGCCAGCAACCAGGGTGATACTGAAGCTTTCTTT.

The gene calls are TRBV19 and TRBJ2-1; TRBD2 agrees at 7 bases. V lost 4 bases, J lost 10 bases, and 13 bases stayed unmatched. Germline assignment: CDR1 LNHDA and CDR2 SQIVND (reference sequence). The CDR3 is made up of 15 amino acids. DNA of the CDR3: TGTGCCAGTAGTACTCAGGGCCGACTAGCCGGCGAGCAGTTCTTC. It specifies CASSTQGRLAGEQFF.

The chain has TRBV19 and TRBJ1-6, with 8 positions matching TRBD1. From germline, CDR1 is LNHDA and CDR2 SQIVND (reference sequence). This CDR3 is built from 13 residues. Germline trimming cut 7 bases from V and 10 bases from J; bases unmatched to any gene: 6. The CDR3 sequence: CASTGQGESPLHF. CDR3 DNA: TGTGCCAGTACCGGACAGGGCGAATCACCCCTCCACTTT.

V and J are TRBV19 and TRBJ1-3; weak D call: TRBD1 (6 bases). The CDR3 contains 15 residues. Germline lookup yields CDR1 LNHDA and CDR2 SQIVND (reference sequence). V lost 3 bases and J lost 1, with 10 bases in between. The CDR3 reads CASSIGGASGNTIYF. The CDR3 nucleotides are TGTGCCAGTAGTATCGGGGGGGCTTCTGGAAACACCATATATTTT.

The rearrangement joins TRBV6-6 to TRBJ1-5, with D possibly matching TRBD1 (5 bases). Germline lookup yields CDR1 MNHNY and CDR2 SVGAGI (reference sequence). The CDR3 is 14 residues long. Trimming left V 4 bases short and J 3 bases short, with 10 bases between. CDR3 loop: CASSLDTYNQPQHF. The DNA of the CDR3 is TGTGCCAGCAGTTTGGACACTTACAATCAGCCCCAGCATTTT.

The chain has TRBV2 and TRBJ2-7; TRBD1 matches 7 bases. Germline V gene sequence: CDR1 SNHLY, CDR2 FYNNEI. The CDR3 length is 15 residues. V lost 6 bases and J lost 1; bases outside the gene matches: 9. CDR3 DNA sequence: TGTGCCAGCAGAAGGGACAGTTCCCTATCCTACGAGCAGTACTTC. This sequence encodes CASRRDSSLSYEQYF. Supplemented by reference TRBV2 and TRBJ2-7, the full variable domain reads EPEVTQTPSHQVTQMGQEVILRCVPISNHLYFYWYRQILGQKVEFLVSFYNNEISEKSEIFDDQFSVERPDGSNFTLKIRSTKLEDSAMYFCASRRDSSLSYEQYFGPGTRLTVT.